This T cell receptor beta chain originates from a study of blood T cell repertoires in COVID-19. Study background: There were acute and convalescent COVID-19 samples, and they came from the United States, Italy and Spain. PBMCs, B-cell-depleted T cells, or T cells were the source of the cDNA or gDNA that made up the material.

Authors' processing steps: Amplification of reference gene primers provided the estimated nucleated cell counts. The protocol was immunoSEQ multiplex PCR, while the TCRdb copy is restricted to in-frame clones and leaves out a portion. V and J calls and clone size are those listed in that table; D and trimming were worked out from the DNA. This table holds approximately 37,000 clones, about nine tenths found once. In germline, CDR1 is KGHSH, CDR2 LQKENI. V lost 3 bases, J lost 2 bases, and 7 bases lay in between. The CDR3 length is 13 residues. The specimen was peripheral blood. This clonotype originated in a man in his fifties with active COVID-19. V and J are TRBV18 and TRBJ2-5; D is undetermined. CDR3 protein: CASSPSPQETQYF. CDR3 DNA: TGTGCCAGCTCACCGAGCCCTCAAGAGACCCAGTACTTC.